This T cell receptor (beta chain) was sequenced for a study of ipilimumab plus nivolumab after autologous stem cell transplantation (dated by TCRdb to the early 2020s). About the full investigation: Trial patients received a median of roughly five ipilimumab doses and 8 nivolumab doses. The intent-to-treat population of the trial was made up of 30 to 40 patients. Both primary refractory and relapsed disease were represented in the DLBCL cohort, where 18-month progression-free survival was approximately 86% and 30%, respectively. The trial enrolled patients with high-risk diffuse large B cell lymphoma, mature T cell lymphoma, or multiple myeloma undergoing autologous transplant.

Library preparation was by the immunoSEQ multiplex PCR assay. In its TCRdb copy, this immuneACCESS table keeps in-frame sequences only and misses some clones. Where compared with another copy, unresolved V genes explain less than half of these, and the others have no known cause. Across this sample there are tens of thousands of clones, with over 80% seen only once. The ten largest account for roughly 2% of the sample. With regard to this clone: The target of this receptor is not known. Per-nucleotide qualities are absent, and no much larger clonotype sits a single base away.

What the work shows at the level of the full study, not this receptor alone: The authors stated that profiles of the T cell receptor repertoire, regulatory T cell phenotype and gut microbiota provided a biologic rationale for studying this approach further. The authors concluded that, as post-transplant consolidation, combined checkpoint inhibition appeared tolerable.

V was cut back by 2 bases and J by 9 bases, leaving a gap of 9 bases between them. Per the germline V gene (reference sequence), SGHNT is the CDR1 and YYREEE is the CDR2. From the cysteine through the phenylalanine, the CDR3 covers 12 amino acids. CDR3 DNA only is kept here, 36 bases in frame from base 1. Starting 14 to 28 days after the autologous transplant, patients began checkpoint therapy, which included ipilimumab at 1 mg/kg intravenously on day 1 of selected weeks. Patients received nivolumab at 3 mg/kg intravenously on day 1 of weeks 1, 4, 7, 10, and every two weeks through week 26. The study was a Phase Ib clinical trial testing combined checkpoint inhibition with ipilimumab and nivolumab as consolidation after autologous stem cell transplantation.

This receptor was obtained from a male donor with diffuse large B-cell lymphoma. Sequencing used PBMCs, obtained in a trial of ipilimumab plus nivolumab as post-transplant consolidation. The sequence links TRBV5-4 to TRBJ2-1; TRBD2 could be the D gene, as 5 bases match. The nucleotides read TGTGCCAGCAGCTTTTCGCGGGCTGAGCAGTTCTTC. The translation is CASSFSRAEQFF.